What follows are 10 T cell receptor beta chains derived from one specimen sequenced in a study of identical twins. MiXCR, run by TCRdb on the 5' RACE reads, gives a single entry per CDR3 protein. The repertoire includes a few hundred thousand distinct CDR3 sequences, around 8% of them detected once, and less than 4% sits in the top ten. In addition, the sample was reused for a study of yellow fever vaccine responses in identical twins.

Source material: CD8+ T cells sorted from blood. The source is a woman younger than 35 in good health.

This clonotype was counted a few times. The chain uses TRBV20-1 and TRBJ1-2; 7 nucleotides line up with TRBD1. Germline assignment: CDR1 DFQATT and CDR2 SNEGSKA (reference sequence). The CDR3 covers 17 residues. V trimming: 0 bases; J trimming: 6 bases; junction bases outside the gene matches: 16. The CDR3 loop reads CSARDMKGAATLDGYTF. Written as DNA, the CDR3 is TGCAGTGCTAGAGATATGAAGGGGGCGGCTACCTTGGATGGCTACACCTTC.

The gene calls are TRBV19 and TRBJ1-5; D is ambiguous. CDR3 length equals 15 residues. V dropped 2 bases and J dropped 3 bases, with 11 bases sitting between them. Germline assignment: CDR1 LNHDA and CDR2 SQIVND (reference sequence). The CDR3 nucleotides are TGTGCCAGTAGTATACGCGAAGGGCTCAATCAGCCCCAGCATTTT. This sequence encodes CASSIREGLNQPQHF.

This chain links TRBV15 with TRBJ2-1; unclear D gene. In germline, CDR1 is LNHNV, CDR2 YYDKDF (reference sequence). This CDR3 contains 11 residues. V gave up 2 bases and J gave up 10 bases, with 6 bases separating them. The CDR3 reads CATSRPREQFF. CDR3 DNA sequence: TGTGCCACCAGCAGACCGCGGGAGCAGTTCTTC.

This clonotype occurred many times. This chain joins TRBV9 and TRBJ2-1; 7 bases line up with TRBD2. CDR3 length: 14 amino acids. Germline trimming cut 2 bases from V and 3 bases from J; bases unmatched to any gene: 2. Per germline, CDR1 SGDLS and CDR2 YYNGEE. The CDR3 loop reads CASSVAGDYNEQFF. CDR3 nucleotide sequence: TGTGCCAGCAGCGTGGCGGGGGACTACAATGAGCAGTTCTTC.

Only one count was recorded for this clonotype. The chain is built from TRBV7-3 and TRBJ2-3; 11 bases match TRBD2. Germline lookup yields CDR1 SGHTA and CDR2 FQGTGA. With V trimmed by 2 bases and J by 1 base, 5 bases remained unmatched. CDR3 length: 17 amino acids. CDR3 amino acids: CASSLLAGGGGTDTQYF. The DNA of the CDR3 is TGTGCCAGCAGCTTACTAGCGGGGGGCGGGGGCACAGATACGCAGTATTTT.

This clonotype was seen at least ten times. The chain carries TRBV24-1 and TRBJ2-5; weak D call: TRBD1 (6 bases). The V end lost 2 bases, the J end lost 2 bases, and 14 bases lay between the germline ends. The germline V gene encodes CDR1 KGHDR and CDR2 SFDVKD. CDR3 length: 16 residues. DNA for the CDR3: TGTGCCACCAGTGATTCGAACAGGGCCCCTCAAGAGACCCAGTACTTC. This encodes CATSDSNRAPQETQYF.

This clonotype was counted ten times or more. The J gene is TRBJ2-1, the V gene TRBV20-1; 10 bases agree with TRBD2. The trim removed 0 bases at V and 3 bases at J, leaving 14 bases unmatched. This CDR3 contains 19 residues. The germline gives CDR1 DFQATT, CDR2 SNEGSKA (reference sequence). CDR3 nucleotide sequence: TGCAGTGCTAGAGATACACTAGCGGGACCCGAACAAGGCTACAATGAGCAGTTCTTC. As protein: CSARDTLAGPEQGYNEQFF.

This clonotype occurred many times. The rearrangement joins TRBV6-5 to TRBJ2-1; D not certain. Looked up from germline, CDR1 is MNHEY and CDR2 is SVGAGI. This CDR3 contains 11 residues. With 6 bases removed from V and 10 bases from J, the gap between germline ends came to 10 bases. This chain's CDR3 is CASRIGFEQFF. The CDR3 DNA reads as TGTGCCAGCAGGATTGGCTTCGAGCAGTTCTTC.

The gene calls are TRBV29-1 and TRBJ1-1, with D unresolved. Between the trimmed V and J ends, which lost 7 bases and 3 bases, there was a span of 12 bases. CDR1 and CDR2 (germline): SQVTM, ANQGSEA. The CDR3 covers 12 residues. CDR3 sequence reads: CSASKMDTEAFF. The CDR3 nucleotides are TGCAGCGCCAGCAAGATGGACACTGAAGCTTTCTTT.

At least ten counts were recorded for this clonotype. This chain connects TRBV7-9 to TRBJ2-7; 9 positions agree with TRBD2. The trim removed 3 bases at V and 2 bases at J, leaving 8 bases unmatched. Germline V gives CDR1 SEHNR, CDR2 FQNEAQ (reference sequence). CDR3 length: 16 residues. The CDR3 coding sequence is TGTGCCAGCAGCTTCCTCACTAGCGGGTTTACCTACGAGCAGTACTTC. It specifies CASSFLTSGFTYEQYF.